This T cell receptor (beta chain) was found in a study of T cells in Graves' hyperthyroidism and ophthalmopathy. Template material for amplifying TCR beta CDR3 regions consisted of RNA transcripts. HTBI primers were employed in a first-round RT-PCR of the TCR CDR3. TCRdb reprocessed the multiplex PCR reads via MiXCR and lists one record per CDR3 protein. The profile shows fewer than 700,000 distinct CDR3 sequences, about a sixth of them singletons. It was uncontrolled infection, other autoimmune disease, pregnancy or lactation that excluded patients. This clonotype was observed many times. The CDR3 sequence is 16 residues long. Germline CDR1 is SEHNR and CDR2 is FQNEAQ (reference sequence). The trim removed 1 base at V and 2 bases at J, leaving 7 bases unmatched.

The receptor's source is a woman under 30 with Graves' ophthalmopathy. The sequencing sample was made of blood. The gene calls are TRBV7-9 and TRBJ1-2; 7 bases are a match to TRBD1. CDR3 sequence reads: CASSLVWDRKNYGYTF. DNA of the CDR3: TGTGCCAGCAGCTTAGTGTGGGACAGAAAAAACTATGGCTACACCTTC.